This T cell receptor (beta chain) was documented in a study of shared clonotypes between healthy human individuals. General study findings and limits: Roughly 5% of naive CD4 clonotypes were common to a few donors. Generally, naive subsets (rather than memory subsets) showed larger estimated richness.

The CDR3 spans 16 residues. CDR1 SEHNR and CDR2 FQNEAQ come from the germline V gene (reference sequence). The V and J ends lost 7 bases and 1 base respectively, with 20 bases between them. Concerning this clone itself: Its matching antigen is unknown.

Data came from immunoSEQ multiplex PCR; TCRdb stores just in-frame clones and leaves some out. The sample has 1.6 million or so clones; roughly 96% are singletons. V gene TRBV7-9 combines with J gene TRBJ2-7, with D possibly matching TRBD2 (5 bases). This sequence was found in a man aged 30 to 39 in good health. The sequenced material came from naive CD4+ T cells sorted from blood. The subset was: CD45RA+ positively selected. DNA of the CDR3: TGTGCCAGCACTCCCAGAGGGTTCGCCTCTTCCTACGAGCAGTACTTC. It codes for CASTPRGFASSYEQYF.